A selection of T cell receptor beta chains follows, all from one sample in a study of PD-1 blockade in classical Hodgkin lymphoma. Produced via immunoSEQ multiplex PCR; TCRdb's table is partial and in-frame only. This repertoire shows over 60,000 clones, 75% to 95% found once; its top ten account for about 9.3%. The material was peripheral blood mononuclear cells (PBMCs), obtained before the fourth cycle of nivolumab. The receptors here all came from a human donor with classical Hodgkin lymphoma. CDR3s include the opening cysteine and the closing phenylalanine or tryptophan. The D gene is left open where the match is weak. Not all rows give a size; the values are once, few, many and, for expanded clones, a class.

TRBJ2-7 TRBD1 . TRBV6-4 TGTGCCAGCAGTGCCGAGGGACAGGGTTTTTTGGGGCAGTACTTC CASSAEGQGFLGQYF
TRBJ1-1 . . TRBV10-3 TGTGCCATCAAGGGAAACACTGAAGCTTTCTTT CAIKGNTEAFF
TRBJ2-3 . . TRBV7-9 TGTGCCAGCAGCCTTGTTGTGGGAACAGATACGCAGTATTTT CASSLVVGTDTQYF
TRBJ2-5 . . TRBV28 TGTGCCAGCAGTCCCTCCCGGCGGTCGAAAGAGACCCAGTACTTC CASSPSRRSKETQYF
TRBJ1-3 TRBD1 . TRBV7-3 TGTGCCAGCAGCCCAGGGACAGGGGGCACCATATATTTT CASSPGTGGTIYF
TRBJ2-1 . . TRBV27 TGTGCCAGCAGTTCACCGATCCGTAGCAATGAGCAGTTCTTC CASSSPIRSNEQFF
TRBJ2-5 . . TRBV16 TGTGCCAGCAGCCAACCACCACAAGAGACCCAGTACTTC CASSQPPQETQYF
TRBJ2-6 . . TRBV6-5 TGTGCCAGCAGTTACGAGGGACCTGGGGCCAACGTCCTGACTTTC CASSYEGPGANVLTF
TRBJ1-3 . . TRBV25-1 TGTGCCAGCAGTGATACCGGACATGGAGGAAACACCATATATTTT CASSDTGHGGNTIYF
TRBJ1-2 . . TRBV10-1 TGCGCCAGCAGTAACCAGGGTTTTTATGGCTACACCTTC CASSNQGFYGYTF
TRBJ1-2 . once TRBV7-6 TGTGCCAGCAGCCGGGGGAGACAGTCCTATGGCTACACCTTC CASSRGRQSYGYTF
TRBJ1-1 . few TRBV30 TGTGCCTGGATTGAAGGGAGAGAAGCTTTCTTT CAWIEGREAFF
TRBJ1-2 . . TRBV19 TGTGCCAGTAGTTCCCTCCAGTCGGTAAACTATGGCTACACCTTC CASSSLQSVNYGYTF